This record concerns one TCR beta chain sequence. The sample belongs to a study of blood T cell repertoires in COVID-19. Study summary: The cDNA or gDNA used as material had been derived from T cells, B-cell-depleted T cells, or PBMCs.

Sequencing was performed with immunoSEQ multiplex PCR; in TCRdb, only in-frame clones are kept and a portion is missing. This sample carries roughly 300,000 clones, more than 75% of them seen once, and the ten largest clones take about 1.6%. Sequencing used peripheral blood. The clonotype originates from a woman aged 40 to 50 who had recovered from COVID-19.

This chain's CDR3 is CASSPLHGGLMNTEAFF. As DNA, the CDR3 is TGTGCCAGCAGTCCCTTACACGGGGGACTGATGAACACTGAAGCTTTCTTT. This sequence joins TRBV27 and TRBJ1-1; weak D call: TRBD1 (5 bases). The CDR3 contains 17 residues. Germline loops: CDR1 MNHEY, CDR2 SMNVEV (reference sequence). V dropped 5 bases and J dropped 0 bases, with 19 bases sitting between them.